This record covers a single T cell receptor beta chain. Its matching antigen is unknown. 60 Vbeta and 13 Jbeta primers were used in PCR. Assay used: immunoSEQ multiplex PCR; TCRdb lists only in-frame clones, some missing. The sample holds about 130,000 clones. The data belong to a study of cytomegalovirus exposure and HLA in healthy donors. For the study at large: The Caucasian-associated ancestry cluster held 80% to 90% of 300 to 450 genotyped donors. Findings of the study overall: Later analysis found that TCR beta chains associated with HLA were more clonally expanded than other, equally common chains. With later analysis, a missense DCLRE1C variant became linked to TCR beta V- and J-gene trimming. Reportedly, HLA-A and HLA-B alleles of most subjects were accurately predicted from TCR beta.

The length of the CDR3 is 17 residues. The V end was cut by 2 bases, the J end by 3 bases, with 17 bases between. CDR1 is LGHNA, CDR2 YNFKEQ, per germline. The J gene is TRBJ1-5, the V gene TRBV4-2; TRBD1 might be the D (5 bases). The receptor was isolated from a man aged 30-40 years in good health and CMV-seronegative. The source material was PBMCs. The CDR3 protein is CASSQPFGTGVNQPQHF. DNA of the CDR3: TGTGCCAGCAGCCAACCCTTCGGGACGGGGGTCAATCAGCCCCAGCATTTT.